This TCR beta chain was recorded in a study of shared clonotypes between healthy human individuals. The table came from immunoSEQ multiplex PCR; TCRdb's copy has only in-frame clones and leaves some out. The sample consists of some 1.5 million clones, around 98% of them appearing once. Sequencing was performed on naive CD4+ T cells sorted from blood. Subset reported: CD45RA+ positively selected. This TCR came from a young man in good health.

The CDR3 DNA reads TGTGCCAGCAGTGATATGACTGGCAGGCCCCAGCATTTT. Translation gives CASSDMTGRPQHF. This chain joins TRBV2 and TRBJ1-5; D is uncertain. Germline V gene lookup returns CDR1 SNHLY and CDR2 FYNNEI. CDR3 size: 13 residues. V lost 3 bases and J lost 9, with 12 bases in between.